Listed below are T cell receptor beta chains from one sample, sequenced in a study of CD8+ T cells in alopecia areata. The assay was immunoSEQ multiplex PCR, and TCRdb's table has in-frame clones only and misses some. This sample has about 270,000 clones; 50% to 75% occur once, and the top ten carry 0.93%. Specimen: CD4+ T cells sorted from blood, collected around week 54, from a patient treated with tofacitinib. The receptors here all came from a human donor with alopecia areata. Each CDR3 is given with its conserved first and last residue. The D gene is left open where the match is weak. Part of the rows lack a size; the others show once, few, many or a class for expanded clones.

j_gene	d_gene	v_gene	abundance	CDR3nt	CDR3aa
TRBJ2-6	.	TRBV4-2	.	TGTGCCAGCAGCCAAGTCAGGTCTGGGGCCAACGTCCTGACTTTC	CASSQVRSGANVLTF
TRBJ1-2	.	TRBV9	once	TGTGCCAGCAGCGTAAGGTCGGACTATGGCTACACCTTC	CASSVRSDYGYTF
TRBJ2-2	.	TRBV6-5	few	TGTGCCAGCGAAGGTGGGAACACCGGGGAGCTGTTTTTT	CASEGGNTGELFF
TRBJ2-3	.	TRBV5-4	.	TGTGCCAGCAGCTTGCGGGAGGATACGCAGTATTTT	CASSLREDTQYF
TRBJ2-5	.	TRBV30	.	TGTGCCTGGCGTCCCAGGGCGAGAGAGACCCAGTACTTC	CAWRPRARETQYF
TRBJ1-6	.	TRBV4-2	.	TGTGCCAGCAGCCAAGAGAAAAATTCACCCCTCCACTTT	CASSQEKNSPLHF
TRBJ2-1	.	TRBV9	few	TGTGCCAGCAGCGTAGACCCTAGCCCCCCCTTGAATGAGCAGTTCTTC	CASSVDPSPPLNEQFF
TRBJ1-6	.	TRBV14	.	TGTGCCAGCAGCCAAGGGGCGAATTCACCCCTCCACTTT	CASSQGANSPLHF
TRBJ1-5	.	TRBV30	few	TGTGCCTGGGGCCCGGGACTGTCGCAGCCCCAGCATTTT	CAWGPGLSQPQHF
TRBJ2-7	.	TRBV29-1	.	TGCAGCGTCTACGACCTAAACGAGCAGTACTTC	CSVYDLNEQYF
TRBJ1-1	.	TRBV29-1	.	TGCAGCGTCCACCTCGGGTCGGGTTTCTTT	CSVHLGSGFF
TRBJ1-4	.	TRBV23-1	few	TGCGCCAGCAGTCAATCAAGGGGTGAAAAACTGTTTTTT	CASSQSRGEKLFF
TRBJ2-5	TRBD1	TRBV29-1	few	TGCAGCGTCCTACAGGGGTTCGGAGAGACCCAGTACTTC	CSVLQGFGETQYF
TRBJ2-3	.	TRBV9	.	TGTGCCAGCAGCGTAGGTTCTAGCACAGATACGCAGTATTTT	CASSVGSSTDTQYF
TRBJ2-1	TRBD2	TRBV25-1	once	TGTGCCAGCAGTGAATTGCGGGGGGGCTACAATGAGCAGTTCTTC	CASSELRGGYNEQFF
TRBJ1-2	.	TRBV29-1	once	TGCAGCGTTGAGGCAGCGTTTGGCTACACCTTC	CSVEAAFGYTF
TRBJ2-5	TRBD2	TRBV6-5	once	TGTGCCAGCAGCCCCTGGACTAGCCTGCAAGAGACCCAGTACTTC	CASSPWTSLQETQYF
TRBJ2-5	TRBD2	TRBV7-2	.	TGTGCCAGCAGCCGACAGCGGGGGTGGGAGACCCAGTACTTC	CASSRQRGWETQYF
TRBJ1-5	.	TRBV27	.	TGTGCCAGCAGCCTGGACATCAATAGCAATCAGCCCCAGCATTTT	CASSLDINSNQPQHF
TRBJ1-1	.	TRBV30	.	TGTGCCTGGACTCAAGAGAACACTGAAGCTTTCTTT	CAWTQENTEAFF
TRBJ2-1	.	TRBV2	.	TGTGCCAGCAGTTTTCAGGGGCGGGATGAGCAGTTCTTC	CASSFQGRDEQFF
TRBJ2-1	.	TRBV30	.	TGTGCCTGGAGTGTGGGATGGACTTCCGGGAATGAGCAGTTCTTC	CAWSVGWTSGNEQFF
TRBJ1-5	.	TRBV19	.	TGTGCCAGTAGTTGGGGCAGCAACAATCAGCCCCAGCATTTT	CASSWGSNNQPQHF
TRBJ2-1	.	TRBV20-1	few	TGCAGTGCTTTCCGCCACAATGAGCAGTTCTTC	CSAFRHNEQFF
TRBJ1-2	.	TRBV18	.	TGTGCCAGCTCACCTCCAGGTCTCGCCCAGCGAGCCTATGGCTACACCTTC	CASSPPGLAQRAYGYTF
TRBJ2-7	.	TRBV28	.	TGTGCCAGCAGTTCCGGACGCGAGCAGTACTTC	CASSSGREQYF
TRBJ1-6	.	TRBV19	.	TGTGCCACCGGGTCTCTAACGGATTCACCCCTCCACTTT	CATGSLTDSPLHF
TRBJ2-5	.	TRBV29-1	.	TGCAGCGTTGTTGGACACCCTCGTGAGACCCAGTACTTC	CSVVGHPRETQYF
TRBJ2-4	.	TRBV30	.	TGTGCCTGGAGCTTCGGAAGAGGGCTGGAAAACATTCAGTACTTC	CAWSFGRGLENIQYF
TRBJ2-3	TRBD1	TRBV2	.	TGTGCCAGCAGTGAGCAGGGACAGGGGAACCCAGATACGCAGTATTTT	CASSEQGQGNPDTQYF
TRBJ2-2	TRBD1	TRBV7-9	few	TGTGCCAGCAGCTTACTTCGCGGGACAGGAACCGGGGAGCTGTTTTTT	CASSLLRGTGTGELFF
TRBJ2-2	.	TRBV29-1	.	TGCAGCGGCTGGGGGGACAGCGCGAACACCGGGGAGCTGTTTTTT	CSGWGDSANTGELFF
TRBJ1-4	TRBD1	TRBV5-1	.	TGCGCCAGCAGCTGGGGACAGGGGAAGGATGAAAAACTGTTTTTT	CASSWGQGKDEKLFF
TRBJ1-6	.	TRBV7-6	.	TGTGCCAGCCGCCCGGGACTGAGTGATTCACCCCTCCACTTT	CASRPGLSDSPLHF
TRBJ2-3	.	TRBV30	.	TGTGCCTGGAGGGTAGATACGCAGTATTTT	CAWRVDTQYF
TRBJ2-7	.	TRBV2	once	TGTGCCAGCAGTCCTACGACTACTACCTACGAGCAGTACTTC	CASSPTTTTYEQYF
TRBJ2-7	.	TRBV5-1	.	TGCGCCAGCAGCTCGGGACCCAGCTCCTACGAGCAGTACTTC	CASSSGPSSYEQYF
TRBJ1-1	.	TRBV7-6	.	TGTGCCAGCACCTCGGGCCCCACAGGGGAAGCTTTCTTT	CASTSGPTGEAFF
TRBJ1-2	TRBD1	TRBV30	.	TGTGCCTGGAGTGTTGGGGTCACAGGGGGCGATGGCTACACCTTC	CAWSVGVTGGDGYTF
TRBJ2-3	TRBD2	TRBV29-1	.	TGCAGCGTTGAAGAGCTAGCGGGGGCTTTGGGCACGCAGTATTTT	CSVEELAGALGTQYF
TRBJ2-5	TRBD2	TRBV6-5	.	TGTGCCAGCAGTTACTCAGCTAGCGGGTCGACCCAGTACTTC	CASSYSASGSTQYF
TRBJ1-5	TRBD1	TRBV30	few	TGTGCCTGGAGTTCGGAGGGGGCGGTTAATCAGCCCCAGCATTTT	CAWSSEGAVNQPQHF
TRBJ1-4	.	TRBV18	.	TGTGCCAGCTCACCACCGGGGTCGCGAAATGAAAAACTGTTTTTT	CASSPPGSRNEKLFF
TRBJ1-3	TRBD1	TRBV5-6	.	TGTGCCAGCAGCTTGCTGACGGGACAGAGGATTCCATATTTT	CASSLLTGQRIPYF
TRBJ2-1	TRBD2	TRBV14	.	TGTGCCAGCAGCAGGGGTACTAGCGGCCGCGTGCAGTTCTTC	CASSRGTSGRVQFF
TRBJ1-2	.	TRBV5-1	.	TGCGCCAGCAGCGCCGGGCCCTATGGCTACACCTTC	CASSAGPYGYTF
TRBJ2-3	TRBD2	TRBV29-1	.	TGCAGCGTGGGACTAGCGGGGACAGATACGCAGTATTTT	CSVGLAGTDTQYF
TRBJ1-2	.	TRBV6-1	.	TGTGCCAGCAGAGGGACAAACTATGGCTACACCTTC	CASRGTNYGYTF
TRBJ1-6	.	TRBV7-9	few	TGTGCCAGCAGCACTAATGGCACACCCCTCCACTTT	CASSTNGTPLHF
TRBJ1-6	.	TRBV7-9	.	TGTGCCAGCAGCCTGATCTCTATCCAGGTTAATTCACCCCTCCACTTT	CASSLISIQVNSPLHF
TRBJ2-1	.	TRBV29-1	few	TGCAGCGTCGTATACAATGAGCAGTTCTTC	CSVVYNEQFF
TRBJ2-1	.	TRBV27	.	TGTGCCGCCGTCGGGGGCCGGGGCAATGAGCAGTTCTTC	CAAVGGRGNEQFF
TRBJ1-5	.	TRBV2	.	TGTGCCAGCAGTGAAGCGCAACGGGGCAATCAGCCCCAGCATTTT	CASSEAQRGNQPQHF
TRBJ2-7	.	TRBV25-1	few	TGTGCCAGCAGTGAATACCAGCAGCAGTACTTC	CASSEYQQQYF
TRBJ1-1	.	TRBV30	.	TGTGCCACAGAAAAAACCATGAACACTGAAGCTTTCTTT	CATEKTMNTEAFF
TRBJ2-1	.	TRBV5-1	few	TGCGCCAGCAGCTTGGGAGGGCTCAACAATGAGCAGTTCTTC	CASSLGGLNNEQFF
TRBJ1-1	.	TRBV7-9	.	TGTGCCAGCAGCGCAGTTTCTAGTAACACTGAAGCTTTCTTT	CASSAVSSNTEAFF
TRBJ2-2	TRBD1	TRBV5-1	few	TGCGCCAGCAGCCAGGGACAGGGGAACACCGGGGAGCTGTTTTTT	CASSQGQGNTGELFF
TRBJ1-1	TRBD1	TRBV4-3	.	TGCGCCAGCAGCCATGGGACAGAAAACACTGAAGCTTTCTTT	CASSHGTENTEAFF